Sequencing of this TCR beta chain was carried out in a study of cytomegalovirus exposure and HLA in healthy donors. Study-wide context: It was reported in a later analysis that the same platform had been used for the 120 or so validation repertoires as for the approximately 700 first-cohort repertoires.

General study results and limits: The study put some 150 TCR beta chains on its list as cytomegalovirus-associated. TCR sequences were mostly rare, though some public TCRs occurred in many donors. First-cohort TCR clusters were later found to tend to co-occur in the 120 or so validation repertoires.

Germline assignment: CDR1 SGDLS and CDR2 YYNGEE. The CDR3 sequence is 15 residues long. V dropped 0 bases and J dropped 3 bases, with 13 bases sitting between them. Worth noting for this clone: Its antigen is unknown.

Using immunoSEQ multiplex PCR, the repertoire was profiled, and TCRdb retains in-frame clones only, with some absent. The repertoire holds some 90,000 clones, 70% to 90% seen once, with around 3.9% in the top ten. The V and J genes are TRBV9 and TRBJ2-7, with a weak D call TRBD1 (7 bases). The sequence derives from a woman aged 25 to 45 in good health and CMV-seronegative. Source material: PBMCs. CDR3 loop: CASSVGQGGIYEQYF. The DNA for the CDR3 is TGTGCCAGCAGCGTAGGACAGGGAGGAATCTACGAGCAGTACTTC.